The rows below give T cell receptor beta chains drawn from one sample of a study of blood T cell repertoires in COVID-19. The protocol was immunoSEQ multiplex PCR, while the TCRdb copy is restricted to in-frame clones and leaves out a portion. Found here are more than 150,000 clones, approximately 83% of them singletons; the top ten hold 13%. The specimen was PBMCs or T cells enriched from blood (not recorded which). The receptors originated from a woman in her fifties or sixties who had recovered from COVID-19. CDR3s include the opening cysteine and the closing phenylalanine or tryptophan. D genes are given only for firm matches. Size is stated for part of the rows, as once, few or many counts, or as a class when the clone is expanded.

J gene | CDR3 length | clone size | D gene | V gene | CDR3 DNA | CDR3 protein
TRBJ1-3 | 14 | few | . | TRBV7-9 | TGTGCCAGCAGCTTAGTCCTCTCTGGAAACACCATATATTTT | CASSLVLSGNTIYF
TRBJ2-7 | 14 | . | TRBD2 | TRBV29-1 | TGCAGCGTTACGGGGGGGGGACCCTCCTACGAGCAGTACTTC | CSVTGGGPSYEQYF
TRBJ1-6 | 16 | . | TRBD1 | TRBV7-9 | TGTGCCAGCAGTCCTTCGACAGGGGGAAGAAATTCACCCCTCCACTTT | CASSPSTGGRNSPLHF
TRBJ2-1 | 18 | . | TRBD2 | TRBV24-1 | TGTGCCACCAGCCGGACTAGCGGGAGTCGGAGCTCCTACAATGAGCAGTTCTTC | CATSRTSGSRSSYNEQFF
TRBJ2-2 | 15 | . | TRBD1 | TRBV2 | TGTGCCAGCAGTGAGGACAGGGTCGCCACCGGGGAGCTGTTTTTT | CASSEDRVATGELFF
TRBJ2-2 | 16 | . | . | TRBV5-6 | TGTGCCAGCAGCTTGGGGTTAGCGTCGAACACCGGGGAGCTGTTTTTT | CASSLGLASNTGELFF
TRBJ2-1 | 14 | . | . | TRBV9 | TGTGCCAGCAGCGTAGGGCGGGACTACAATGAGCAGTTCTTC | CASSVGRDYNEQFF
TRBJ2-6 | 15 | . | . | TRBV28 | TGTGCCAGCAGTTCGACAGGCAGTGGGGCCAACGTCCTGACTTTC | CASSSTGSGANVLTF
TRBJ1-2 | 12 | . | . | TRBV10-3 | TGTGCCTACGGACAGCCAGACTATGGCTACACCTTC | CAYGQPDYGYTF
TRBJ1-2 | 14 | . | . | TRBV5-1 | TGCGCCAGCAGCTTCGGGACTTCAGAATATGGCTACACCTTC | CASSFGTSEYGYTF
TRBJ1-2 | 13 | once | . | TRBV28 | TGTGCCAGCAGTTGGGGAGGTCGGTATGGCTACACCTTC | CASSWGGRYGYTF
TRBJ1-4 | 15 | few | TRBD1 | TRBV4-2 | TGTGCCAGCAGCCAACGACAGGGCTGGAATGAAAAACTGTTTTTT | CASSQRQGWNEKLFF
TRBJ1-1 | 13 | once | TRBD1 | TRBV5-1 | TGCGCCAGCAGCTCACAGGGGGACACTGAAGCTTTCTTT | CASSSQGDTEAFF
TRBJ2-1 | 13 | . | TRBD2 | TRBV10-3 | TGTGCCATCTCCCGGGGGGGGTCCAGTGAGCAGTTCTTC | CAISRGGSSEQFF
TRBJ2-2 | 17 | . | TRBD1 | TRBV5-1 | TGCGCCAGCAGCTTCTTCCAGGGGGCGCGGGGCACCGGGGAGCTGTTTTTT | CASSFFQGARGTGELFF
TRBJ2-4 | 16 | . | . | TRBV19 | TGTGCCAGTAGTATAGCCCCCACTCCAGGGTTGGACATTCAGTACTTC | CASSIAPTPGLDIQYF
TRBJ1-5 | 15 | . | . | TRBV28 | TGTGCCAGCAGTTTGCCGCCGGGGACATACCAGCCCCAGCATTTT | CASSLPPGTYQPQHF
TRBJ1-4 | 15 | once | . | TRBV23-1 | TGCGCCAGCAGTCAAACTCCCGCAACTAATGAAAAACTGTTTTTT | CASSQTPATNEKLFF
TRBJ1-1 | 13 | . | . | TRBV19 | TGTGCCAGTGTAGGTTGGGGGGAAACTGAAGCTTTCTTT | CASVGWGETEAFF
TRBJ2-1 | 17 | . | . | TRBV5-1 | TGCGCCAGCAGCTTGCGGGGGTGGGAGTTAATCGGGGATGAGCAGTTCTTC | CASSLRGWELIGDEQFF
TRBJ2-1 | 17 | few | TRBD1 | TRBV11-2 | TGTGCCAGCAGCCCCAACTATGGGACAGGGGGTTACAATGAGCAGTTCTTC | CASSPNYGTGGYNEQFF
TRBJ2-7 | 16 | . | TRBD1 | TRBV11-2 | TGTGCCAGCAGCTTAGTGATCGGGACAGGACTTTACGAGCAGTACTTC | CASSLVIGTGLYEQYF
TRBJ1-1 | 13 | . | TRBD1 | TRBV12-3/TRBV12-4 | TGTGCCAGCAACCAGGGGGCTTACACTGAAGCTTTCTTT | CASNQGAYTEAFF
TRBJ2-1 | 14 | few | . | TRBV27 | TGTGCCAGCAGTAGGTGGGAGAGAGCCAATGAGCAGTTCTTC | CASSRWERANEQFF
TRBJ2-1 | 17 | . | TRBD2 | TRBV19 | TGTGCCAGTAGTACACTTAGCGGGAGTTCCCTTAACAATGAGCAGTTCTTC | CASSTLSGSSLNNEQFF
TRBJ1-1 | 13 | . | . | TRBV5-1 | TGCGCCAGCAGCTTGGAGCCCATCGCCCCGTCACGGTTT | CASSLEPIAPSRF
TRBJ1-1 | 13 | . | . | TRBV25-1 | TGTGCCAGCAGTGCAGTGGTGAACACTGAAGCTTTCTTT | CASSAVVNTEAFF
TRBJ1-1 | 15 | once | . | TRBV11-2 | TGTGCCAGCAGCTCGACGGGGACAAGGAACACTGAAGCTTTCTTT | CASSSTGTRNTEAFF
TRBJ2-1 | 16 | . | TRBD2 | TRBV18 | TGTGCCAGCTCACCGAGACTAGCGGAGTCCTACAATGAGCAGTTCTTC | CASSPRLAESYNEQFF
TRBJ1-1 | 14 | . | . | TRBV18 | TGTGCCAGCTCACCCATGGGGACTGCCGAAGGAGCTTTCTTT | CASSPMGTAEGAFF
TRBJ1-1 | 14 | . | . | TRBV9 | TGTGCCAGCAGCCCCGAGGTAGTGAACACTGAAGCTTTCTTT | CASSPEVVNTEAFF
TRBJ2-1 | 14 | . | TRBD2 | TRBV7-3 | TGTGCCAGCAGCCCCGGGGCGCCGGGGGGTGAGCAGTTCTTC | CASSPGAPGGEQFF
TRBJ1-4 | 14 | . | TRBD1 | TRBV18 | TGTGCCAGCTCAGCCGGGACAGTAAATGAAAAACTGTTTTTT | CASSAGTVNEKLFF
TRBJ2-5 | 14 | . | TRBD1 | TRBV15 | TGTGCCACCAGCAGAGGACAGGGAACGGGGACCCAGTACTTC | CATSRGQGTGTQYF
TRBJ1-5 | 14 | few | . | TRBV2 | TGTGCCAGCACCGCCCGGACACACAATCAGCCCCAGCATTTT | CASTARTHNQPQHF
TRBJ1-6 | 14 | once | . | TRBV19 | TGTGCCAGTAGTATAGCTACAGCGGGATCACCCCTCCACTTT | CASSIATAGSPLHF
TRBJ2-7 | 15 | once | . | TRBV21-1 | TGTGCCAGCAGCAAAGAACGCCAGGGGTTGTACGAGCAGTACTTC | CASSKERQGLYEQYF
TRBJ2-1 | 14 | . | TRBD2 | TRBV11-3 | TGTGCCAGCAGCCCCTCCTTAGCGGGGAGTGAGCAGTTCTTC | CASSPSLAGSEQFF
TRBJ2-7 | 14 | . | TRBD1 | TRBV5-1 | TGCGCCAGCAGCCGTGGGACAGGGGACCACGAGCAGTACTTC | CASSRGTGDHEQYF
TRBJ1-2 | 11 | . | . | TRBV5-6 | TGTGCCAGCAGCCTCAGGGGTGGCTACACCTTC | CASSLRGGYTF
TRBJ1-6 | 14 | . | . | TRBV19 | TGTGCCAGTAGTCTTGACTTCCAGAGGTCACCCCTCCACTTT | CASSLDFQRSPLHF
TRBJ1-1 | 19 | . | . | TRBV5-1 | TGCGCCAGCAGCTTGGGTGACTTGGGGTCTACAGGGTTGAACACTGAAGCTTTCTTT | CASSLGDLGSTGLNTEAFF
TRBJ1-1 | 14 | . | TRBD1 | TRBV6-5 | TGTGCCAGCATCTCACAGGGGGCAGGGGATGAAGCTTTCTTT | CASISQGAGDEAFF
TRBJ2-1 | 16 | . | TRBD2 | TRBV7-2 | TGTGCCAGCAGCTTAGCGACTAGCGGGGGGGCCAATGAGCAGTTCTTC | CASSLATSGGANEQFF
TRBJ2-5 | 13 | . | . | TRBV29-1 | TGCAGCGTTGTAGAAATATTATCAGAGACCCAGTACTTC | CSVVEILSETQYF
TRBJ2-3 | 16 | . | . | TRBV19 | TGTGCCAGTAGTATCTCGGCGCAGACTAGCACAGATACGCAGTATTTT | CASSISAQTSTDTQYF
TRBJ2-3 | 15 | . | TRBD1 | TRBV6-6 | TGTGCCAGCAGTTCGGGGACAGGGACCACAGATACGCAGTATTTT | CASSSGTGTTDTQYF